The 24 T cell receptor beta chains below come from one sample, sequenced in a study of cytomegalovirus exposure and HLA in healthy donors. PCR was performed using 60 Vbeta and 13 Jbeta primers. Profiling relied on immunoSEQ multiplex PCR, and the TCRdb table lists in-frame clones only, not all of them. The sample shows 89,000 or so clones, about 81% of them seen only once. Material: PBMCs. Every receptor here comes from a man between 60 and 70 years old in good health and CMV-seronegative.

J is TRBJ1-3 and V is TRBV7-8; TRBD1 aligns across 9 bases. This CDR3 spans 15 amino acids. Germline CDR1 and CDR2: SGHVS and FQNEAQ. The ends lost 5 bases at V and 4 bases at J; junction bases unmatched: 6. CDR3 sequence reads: CASSARTGVGNTIYF. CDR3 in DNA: TGTGCCAGCAGCGCCCGGACAGGGGTAGGAAACACCATATATTTT.

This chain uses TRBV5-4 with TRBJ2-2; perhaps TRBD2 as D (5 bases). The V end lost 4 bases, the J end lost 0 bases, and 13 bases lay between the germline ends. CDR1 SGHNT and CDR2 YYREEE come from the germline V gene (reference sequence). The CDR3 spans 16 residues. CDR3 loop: CASSPRGPSNTGELFF. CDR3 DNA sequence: TGTGCCAGCAGCCCCCGAGGGCCTTCGAACACCGGGGAGCTGTTTTTT.

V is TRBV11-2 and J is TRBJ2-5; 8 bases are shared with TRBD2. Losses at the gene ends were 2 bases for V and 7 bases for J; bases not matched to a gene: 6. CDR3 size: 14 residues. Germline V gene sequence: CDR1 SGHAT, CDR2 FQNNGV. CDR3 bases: TGTGCCAGCAGCTTAAATAGCGGGGCAACGACCCAGTACTTC. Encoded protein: CASSLNSGATTQYF.

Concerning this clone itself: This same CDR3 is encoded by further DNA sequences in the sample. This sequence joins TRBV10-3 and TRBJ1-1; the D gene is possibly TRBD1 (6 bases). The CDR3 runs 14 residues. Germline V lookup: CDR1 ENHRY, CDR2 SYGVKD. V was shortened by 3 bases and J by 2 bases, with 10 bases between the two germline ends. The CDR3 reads CAISDRGRNTEAFF. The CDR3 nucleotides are TGTGCCATCAGTGACAGGGGAAGAAACACTGAAGCTTTCTTT.

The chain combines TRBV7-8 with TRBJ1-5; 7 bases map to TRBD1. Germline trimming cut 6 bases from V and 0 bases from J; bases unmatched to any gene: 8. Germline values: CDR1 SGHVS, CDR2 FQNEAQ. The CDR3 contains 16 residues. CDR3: CASSFGQAYSNQPQHF. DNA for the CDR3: TGTGCCAGCAGTTTCGGACAGGCCTATAGCAATCAGCCCCAGCATTTT.

Here the CDR3 reads CASSEGASGGGSVETQYF. The CDR3 DNA sequence: TGTGCCAGCAGTGAAGGCGCTAGCGGGGGGGGTTCGGTAGAGACCCAGTACTTC. This chain joins TRBV6-1 and TRBJ2-5, with 12 bases lining up with TRBD2. V lost 1 base and J lost 4; bases outside the gene matches: 10. The CDR3 spans 18 residues. Germline lookup yields CDR1 MNHNS and CDR2 SASEGT.

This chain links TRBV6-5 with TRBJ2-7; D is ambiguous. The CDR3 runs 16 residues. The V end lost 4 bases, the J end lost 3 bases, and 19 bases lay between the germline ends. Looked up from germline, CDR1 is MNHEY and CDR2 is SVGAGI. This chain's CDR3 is CASSSPSARSGYEQYF. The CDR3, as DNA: TGTGCCAGCAGTTCCCCGAGTGCCAGGTCCGGCTACGAGCAGTACTTC.

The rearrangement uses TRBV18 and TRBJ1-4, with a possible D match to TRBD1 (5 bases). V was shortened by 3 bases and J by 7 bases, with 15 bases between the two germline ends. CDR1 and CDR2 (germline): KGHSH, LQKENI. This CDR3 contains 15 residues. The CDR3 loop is CASSPLSGGGEKLFF. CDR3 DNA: TGTGCCAGCTCACCCCTAAGCGGGGGGGGTGAAAAACTGTTTTTT.

This CDR3 reads CASSELVIRVAGGYEQYF. CDR3 coding DNA: TGTGCCAGCAGTGAACTTGTTATAAGGGTCGCAGGGGGTTACGAGCAGTACTTC. The chain recombines TRBV6-1 with TRBJ2-7, with 7 bases fitting TRBD1. The V and J ends lost 2 bases and 4 bases, in that order; junction bases with no gene match: 17. Germline CDR1 MNHNS, CDR2 SASEGT. The CDR3 spans 18 residues.

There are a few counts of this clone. CDR3 in amino acids: CASSFQGTEAFF. DNA of the CDR3: TGCGCCAGCAGCTTCCAGGGCACTGAAGCTTTCTTT. The J gene is TRBJ1-1, the V gene TRBV5-1; a possible D gene is TRBD1 (5 bases). V lost 2 bases and J 4 bases, leaving 6 bases between the germline ends. The CDR3 runs to 12 residues. The V gene's germline CDR1 is SGHRS and CDR2 YFSETQ. The whole variable domain, filled in from reference TRBV5-1 and TRBJ1-1, reads KAGVTQTPRYLIKTRGQQVTLSCSPISGHRSVSWYQQTPGQGLQFLFEYFSETQRNKGNFPGRFSGRQFSNSRSEMNVSTLELGDSALYLCASSFQGTEAFFGQGTRLTVV.

CDR3: CASGSASGGPQETQYF. The DNA for the CDR3 is TGTGCTAGTGGTTCGGCTAGCGGGGGGCCCCAAGAGACCCAGTACTTC. The V gene is TRBV12-5, the J gene TRBJ2-5; 11 nucleotides align to TRBD2. The CDR3 has 16 residues. Germline CDR1 LGHNT, CDR2 FRNRAP. The V gene end was trimmed by 4 bases and the J gene end by 1 base; junction bases not matched to a gene: 5.

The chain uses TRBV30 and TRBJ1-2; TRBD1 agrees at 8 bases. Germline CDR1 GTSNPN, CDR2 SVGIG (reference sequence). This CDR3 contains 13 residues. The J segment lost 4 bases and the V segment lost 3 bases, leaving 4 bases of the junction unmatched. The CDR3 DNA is TGTGCCTGGAGCCGGGACAGGCCCTATGGCTACACCTTC. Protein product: CAWSRDRPYGYTF.

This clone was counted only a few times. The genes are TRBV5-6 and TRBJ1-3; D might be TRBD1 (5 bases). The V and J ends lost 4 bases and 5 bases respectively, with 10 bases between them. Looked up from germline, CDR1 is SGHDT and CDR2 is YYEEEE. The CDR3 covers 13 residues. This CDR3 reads CASSPRQRNTIYF. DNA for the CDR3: TGTGCCAGCAGCCCCCGACAGAGAAACACCATATATTTT.

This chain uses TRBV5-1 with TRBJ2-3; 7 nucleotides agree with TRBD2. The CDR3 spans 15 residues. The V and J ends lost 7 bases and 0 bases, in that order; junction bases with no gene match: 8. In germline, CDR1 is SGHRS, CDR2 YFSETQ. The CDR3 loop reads CASRGGGASTDTQYF. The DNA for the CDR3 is TGCGCCAGCCGGGGCGGGGGAGCTAGCACAGATACGCAGTATTTT.

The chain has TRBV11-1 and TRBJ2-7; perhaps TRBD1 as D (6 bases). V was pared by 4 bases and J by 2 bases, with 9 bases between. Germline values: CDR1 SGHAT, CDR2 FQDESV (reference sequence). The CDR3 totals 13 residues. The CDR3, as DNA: TGTGCCAGCAGCTCCTACAGGGCCTACGAGCAGTACTTC. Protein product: CASSSYRAYEQYF.

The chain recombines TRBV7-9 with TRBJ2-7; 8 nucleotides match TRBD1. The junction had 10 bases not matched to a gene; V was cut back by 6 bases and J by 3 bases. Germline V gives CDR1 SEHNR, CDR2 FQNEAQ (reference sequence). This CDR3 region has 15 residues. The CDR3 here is CASSGRGQGHYEQYF. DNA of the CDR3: TGTGCCAGCAGTGGCCGCGGACAGGGACACTACGAGCAGTACTTC.

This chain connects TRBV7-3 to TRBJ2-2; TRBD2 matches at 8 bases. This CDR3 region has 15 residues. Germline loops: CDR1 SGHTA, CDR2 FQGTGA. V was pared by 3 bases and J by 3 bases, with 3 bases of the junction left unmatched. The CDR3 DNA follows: TGTGCCAGCAGCTTCGGGGGGGCCGACACCGGGGAGCTGTTTTTT. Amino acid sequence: CASSFGGADTGELFF.

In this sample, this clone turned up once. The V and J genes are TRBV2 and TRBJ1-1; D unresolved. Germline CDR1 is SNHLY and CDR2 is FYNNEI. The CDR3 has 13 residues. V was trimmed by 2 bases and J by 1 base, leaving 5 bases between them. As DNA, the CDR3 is TGTGCCAGCAGTGAAATGGCGAACACTGAAGCTTTCTTT. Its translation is CASSEMANTEAFF.

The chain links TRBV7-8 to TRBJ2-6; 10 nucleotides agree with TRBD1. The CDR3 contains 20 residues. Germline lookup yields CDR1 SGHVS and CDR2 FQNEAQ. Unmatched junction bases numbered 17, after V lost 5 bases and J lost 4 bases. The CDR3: CASSPHAGGQGQSGANVLTF. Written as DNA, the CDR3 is TGTGCCAGCAGCCCCCATGCGGGGGGACAGGGGCAATCCGGGGCCAACGTCCTGACTTTC.

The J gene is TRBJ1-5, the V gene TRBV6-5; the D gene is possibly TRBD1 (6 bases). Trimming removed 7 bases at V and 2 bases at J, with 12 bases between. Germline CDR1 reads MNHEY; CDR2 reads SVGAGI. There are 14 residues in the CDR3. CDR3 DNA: TGTGCCAGCACCAGGGGACGGGGCAATCAGCCCCAGCATTTT. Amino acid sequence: CASTRGRGNQPQHF.

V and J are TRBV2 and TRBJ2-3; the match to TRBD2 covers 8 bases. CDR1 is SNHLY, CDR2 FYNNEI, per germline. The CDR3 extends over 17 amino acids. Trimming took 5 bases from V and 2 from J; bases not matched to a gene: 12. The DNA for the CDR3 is TGTGCCAGCAGTCTCAGCTACGGGGGGGCAGCCACAGATACGCAGTATTTT. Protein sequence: CASSLSYGGAATDTQYF.

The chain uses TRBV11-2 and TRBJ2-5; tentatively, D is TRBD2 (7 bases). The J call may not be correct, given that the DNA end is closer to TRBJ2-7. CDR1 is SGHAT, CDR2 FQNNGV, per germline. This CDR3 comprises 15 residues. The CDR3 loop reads CASSLEGGGTYEQYF. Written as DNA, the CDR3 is TGTGCCAGCAGCTTAGAGGGCGGGGGCACCTACGAGCAGTACTTC.

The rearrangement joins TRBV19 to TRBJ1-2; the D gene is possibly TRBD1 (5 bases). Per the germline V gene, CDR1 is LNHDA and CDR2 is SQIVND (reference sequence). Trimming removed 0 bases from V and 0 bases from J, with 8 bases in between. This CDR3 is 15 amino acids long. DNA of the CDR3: TGTGCCAGTAGTATAGACCGGGACTCTAACTATGGCTACACCTTC. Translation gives CASSIDRDSNYGYTF.

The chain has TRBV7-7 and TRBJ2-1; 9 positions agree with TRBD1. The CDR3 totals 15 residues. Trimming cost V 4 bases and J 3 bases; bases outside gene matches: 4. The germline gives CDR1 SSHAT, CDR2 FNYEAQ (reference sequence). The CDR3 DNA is TGTGCCAGCAGCTCCGAGGGACAGGGCTACAATGAGCAGTTCTTC. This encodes CASSSEGQGYNEQFF.